Reported below is one T cell receptor (beta chain). There are 15 residues in the CDR3. Per germline, CDR1 SGHRS and CDR2 YFSETQ. V lost 0 bases to trimming and J lost 4 bases, with 13 bases between them. This sample is part of a study of blood T cell repertoires in COVID-19. Study summary: There were acute and convalescent COVID-19 samples, and they came from the United States, Italy and Spain. PBMCs, B-cell-depleted T cells, or T cells were the source of the cDNA or gDNA that made up the material.

Per the authors' pipeline: Amplification with reference gene primers provided the estimates of nucleated cell counts. The data were produced by immunoSEQ multiplex PCR, yet TCRdb's version contains in-frame clones alone and is incomplete. V, J and clone size are those of that table, while D and trimming were read from the DNA. The repertoire has about 280,000 clones, roughly 85% of them found once; the top ten carry roughly 4.6%. The sequence came from a man over 45 with active or convalescent COVID-19. The V and J genes are TRBV5-1 and TRBJ1-2; a weak D match, TRBD1 (6 bases). Sequencing used peripheral blood. The CDR3 protein is CASSLAGADSYGYTF. CDR3 coding DNA: TGCGCCAGCAGCTTGGCCGGAGCGGACAGCTATGGCTACACCTTC.